Presented here are 12 T cell receptor beta chains from one specimen sequenced in a study of response to subunit inactivated influenza vaccine (dated by TCRdb to the late 2010s). Library preparation used RT-PCR. Sequencing was performed on an Illumina HiSeq 2500. TCRdb applied fastp at Q25 and MiXCR to the public reads, then kept only in-frame beta chains. Every CDR3 protein is listed once, alongside the most common genes and DNA of its rows. The sample has just under 550,000 distinct CDR3 sequences on record, around a quarter of them singletons. The ten biggest clones cover around 2.8% of the sample. These sequences were also reported in another study, on T cells expressing NK-cell markers. As noted in the second study: The TCR beta cDNA libraries were made using 5'RACE template switching, a step that added both a universal primer site and unique molecular identifiers.

This specimen consisted of CD4+ T cells sorted from PBMCs, obtained less than 13 days after vaccination. The receptors come from a man aged 50-59 years who received an inactivated influenza vaccine. Donor details come from another sample of the same person, matched by shared clones.

This clonotype was observed a handful of times. J is TRBJ2-7 and V is TRBV5-1; TRBD1 aligns across 8 bases. The CDR3 is 15 residues long. CDR1 is SGHRS, CDR2 YFSETQ, per germline. The V gene end was trimmed by 0 bases and the J gene end by 4 bases; junction bases not matched to a gene: 6. This chain's CDR3 is CASSLDFRGLYEQYF. CDR3 DNA: TGCGCCAGCAGCTTGGACTTCAGGGGGCTGTACGAGCAGTACTTC.

The chain has TRBV11-2 and TRBJ2-5; 8 nucleotides agree with TRBD2. This CDR3 is 15 amino acids long. The germline V gene has CDR1 SGHAT and CDR2 FQNNGV. V lost 4 bases, J lost 5 bases, and 9 bases stayed unmatched. The CDR3 is CASSSRRGLVETQYF. CDR3 sequence (DNA): TGTGCCAGCAGCTCTCGTAGGGGACTAGTGGAGACCCAGTACTTC.

The chain combines TRBV6-2 or TRBV6-3 with TRBJ1-1, with 10 bases identical to TRBD1. V lost 4 bases to trimming and J lost 12 bases; unmatched junction nucleotides: 5. The CDR3 extends over 12 amino acids. CDR1 is MNHEY, CDR2 SVGEGT, per germline. CDR3 nucleotide sequence: TGTGCCAGCAGTTCGGGACAGGGGAGAACTTTCTTT. Encoded protein: CASSSGQGRTFF.

In its sample, this clonotype was seen a few times. This chain links TRBV5-1 with TRBJ2-7; 7 nucleotides match TRBD1. This CDR3 region has 15 residues. CDR1 and CDR2 from the germline V gene are SGHRS and YFSETQ. Losses at the gene ends were 4 bases for V and 0 bases for J; bases not matched to a gene: 7. This chain's CDR3 is CASSNVGQSSYEQYF. The CDR3 DNA is TGCGCCAGCAGCAACGTGGGACAGAGCTCCTACGAGCAGTACTTC.

This clonotype came up a few times. The genes are TRBV4-1 and TRBJ2-5; no clear D gene. The CDR3 length is 14 residues. Germline loops: CDR1 MGHRA, CDR2 YSYEKL. The V and J ends lost 2 bases and 5 bases respectively, with 12 bases between them. The CDR3 protein is CASSQRLEVETQYF. CDR3 in DNA: TGCGCCAGCAGCCAACGGCTAGAAGTGGAGACCCAGTACTTC.

This chain connects TRBV6-5 to TRBJ2-2; D unresolved. With 4 bases removed from V and 6 bases from J, the gap between germline ends came to 9 bases. Per the germline V gene, CDR1 is MNHEY and CDR2 is SVGAGI. The CDR3 spans 13 residues. The CDR3 spells CASSSWESGELFF. The DNA of the CDR3 is TGTGCCAGCAGTTCTTGGGAATCCGGGGAGCTGTTTTTT.

The chain employs TRBV28 and TRBJ2-1; D is undetermined. The V and J ends lost 4 bases and 9 bases respectively, with 7 bases between them. This CDR3 has 11 residues. CDR1 is MDHEN, CDR2 SYDVKM, per germline. CDR3 amino acids: CASSSGTEQFF. DNA for the CDR3: TGTGCCAGCAGTTCAGGTACTGAGCAGTTCTTC.

The chain carries TRBV20-1 and TRBJ2-1; D gene ambiguous. The CDR3 extends over 14 amino acids. Deletions cut 5 bases from V and 2 bases from J, with 13 bases between. Germline CDR1 is DFQATT and CDR2 is SNEGSKA (reference sequence). The CDR3 coding sequence is TGCAGTGCTGCCCCCGGGTTGGCCTACAATGAGCAGTTCTTC. Its protein product is CSAAPGLAYNEQFF.

This clonotype was detected only once. The chain joins TRBV3-1 to TRBJ2-3; tentatively, D is TRBD2 (6 bases). The CDR3 consists of 16 residues. V shed 6 bases and J shed 2 bases, with 18 bases lying between them. Germline V gives CDR1 LGHDT, CDR2 YNNKEL (reference sequence). The CDR3 region has the DNA TGTGCCAGCAGACCCGGCGGGGCTAGAATCACAGATACGCAGTATTTT. It encodes CASRPGGARITDTQYF.

The rearrangement joins TRBV28 to TRBJ1-1; D not certain. Trimming left V 7 bases short and J 1 base short, with 4 bases between. The V gene's germline CDR1 is MDHEN and CDR2 SYDVKM. The CDR3 has 11 residues. CDR3 sequence (DNA): TGTGCCAGCAATGAGAACACTGAAGCTTTCTTT. This codes for CASNENTEAFF.

V and J are TRBV10-3 and TRBJ2-7, with TRBD1 identical over 9 bases. V dropped 8 bases and J dropped 0; count of bases not matched to a gene: 2. There are 13 residues in the CDR3. CDR1 ENHRY and CDR2 SYGVKD come from the germline V gene. CDR3 sequence: CAIGTGTSYEQYF. The CDR3 DNA is TGTGCCATCGGGACAGGGACCTCCTACGAGCAGTACTTC.

The table lists this clonotype with a few counts. This chain uses TRBV7-2 with TRBJ1-5; D remains ambiguous. The CDR3 sequence is 14 residues long. V was shortened by 5 bases and J by 7 bases, with 15 bases between the two germline ends. Germline V lookup: CDR1 SGHTA, CDR2 FQGNSA. The CDR3 loop is CASSPNYGLQPQHF. The CDR3 DNA reads as TGTGCCAGCAGCCCAAACTACGGACTCCAGCCCCAGCATTTT.